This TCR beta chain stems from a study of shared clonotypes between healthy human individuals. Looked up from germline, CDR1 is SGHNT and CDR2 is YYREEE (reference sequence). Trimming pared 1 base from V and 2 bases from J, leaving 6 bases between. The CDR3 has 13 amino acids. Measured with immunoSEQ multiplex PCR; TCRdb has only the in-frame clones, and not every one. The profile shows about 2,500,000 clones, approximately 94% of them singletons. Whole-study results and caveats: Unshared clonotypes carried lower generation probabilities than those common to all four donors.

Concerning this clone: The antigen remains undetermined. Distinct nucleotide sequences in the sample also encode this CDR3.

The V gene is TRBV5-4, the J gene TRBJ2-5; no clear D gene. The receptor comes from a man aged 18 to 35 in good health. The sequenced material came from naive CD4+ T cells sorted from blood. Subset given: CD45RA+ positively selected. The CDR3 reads CASSLTLQETQYF. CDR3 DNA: TGTGCCAGCAGCTTGACGTTGCAAGAGACCCAGTACTTC.